According to its frequency, the clone carrying this T cell receptor beta chain is medium-sized. The sample originates from a study of T cell clusters in autoimmune cytopenias. Germline V gene sequence: CDR1 MRHNA, CDR2 SNTAGT. The CDR3 contains 14 residues. TRB rearrangements were amplified by touch-down multiplex PCR with mixed TRB-A/B primers. TCRdb re-called the multiplex PCR reads; every CDR3 protein appears as one record, without DNA. This sample's table reports roughly 2,800 distinct CDR3 sequences. TRB amplification used 250 ng of peripheral blood genomic DNA. This TCR derives from a human donor with an autoimmune cytopenia or autoimmune hepatitis (not recorded which). V gene TRBV6-4 combines with J gene TRBJ1-1; TCRdb calls TRBD1, which cannot be checked without DNA. Material: peripheral blood. This CDR3 reads CATRDTSKGTEAFF.